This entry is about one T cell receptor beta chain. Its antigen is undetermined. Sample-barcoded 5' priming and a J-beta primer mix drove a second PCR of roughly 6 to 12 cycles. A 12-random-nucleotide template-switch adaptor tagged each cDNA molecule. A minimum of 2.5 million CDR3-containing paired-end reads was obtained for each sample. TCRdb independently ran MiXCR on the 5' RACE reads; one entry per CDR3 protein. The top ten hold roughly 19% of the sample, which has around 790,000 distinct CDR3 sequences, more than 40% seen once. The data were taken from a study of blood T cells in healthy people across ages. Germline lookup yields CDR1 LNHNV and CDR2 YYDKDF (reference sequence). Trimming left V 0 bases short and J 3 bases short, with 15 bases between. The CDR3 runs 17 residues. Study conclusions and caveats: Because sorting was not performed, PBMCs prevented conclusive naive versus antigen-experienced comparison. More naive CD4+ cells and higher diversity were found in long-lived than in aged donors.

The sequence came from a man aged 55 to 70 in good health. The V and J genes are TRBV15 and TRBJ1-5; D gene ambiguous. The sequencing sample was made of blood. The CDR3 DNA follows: TGTGCCACCAGCAGAGATAAGGGCAGTTCTCCCAATCAGCCCCAGCATTTT. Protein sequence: CATSRDKGSSPNQPQHF.